Here is one T cell receptor beta chain with its context. Its specificity is not known. The CDR3 spans 10 residues. Germline CDR1 is SQVTM and CDR2 is ANQGSEA. The V gene lost 6 bases and the J gene lost 5 bases, with 8 bases spanning the gap. These data belong to a study of blood T cells in healthy people across ages. Study overall: In model experiments, template switching was able to capture about one barcoded beta molecule for every two T cells that were present.

The people who gave samples were healthy Caucasians from Russia, aged roughly 6 to 90. With a J-beta primer mix and a sample-barcoded 5' primer, a second PCR ran roughly 7 to 11 cycles. Every sample gave at least 2.5 million paired-end reads containing CDR3. MiXCR, run by TCRdb on the 5' RACE reads, gives a single entry per CDR3 protein. The repertoire holds around 650,000 distinct CDR3 sequences, with less than 40% as singletons. Points from the study as a whole: Among long-lived donors, naive CD4+ cells were more numerous and diversity higher than in aged donors.

The receptor was derived from a woman at least 80 years old in good health. V is TRBV29-1 and J is TRBJ2-7; D gene uncertain. What was sequenced was blood. The CDR3 coding sequence is TGCAGCGTCCGATCTGACGAGCAGTACTTC. The encoded protein is CSVRSDEQYF.